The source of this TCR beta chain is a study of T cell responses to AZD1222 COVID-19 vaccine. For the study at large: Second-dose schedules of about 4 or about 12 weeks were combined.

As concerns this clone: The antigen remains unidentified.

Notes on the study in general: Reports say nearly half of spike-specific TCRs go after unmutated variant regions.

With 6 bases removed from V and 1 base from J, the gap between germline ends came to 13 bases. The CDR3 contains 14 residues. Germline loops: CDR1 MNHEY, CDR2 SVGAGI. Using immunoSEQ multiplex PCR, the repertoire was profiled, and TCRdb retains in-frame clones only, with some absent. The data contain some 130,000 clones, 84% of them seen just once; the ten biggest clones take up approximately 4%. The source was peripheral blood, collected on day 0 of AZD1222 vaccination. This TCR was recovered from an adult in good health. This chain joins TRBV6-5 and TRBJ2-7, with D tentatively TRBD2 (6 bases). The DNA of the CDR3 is TGTGCCAGCAGGGCGGCGGGGCTTTCCTACGAGCAGTACTTC. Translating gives CASRAAGLSYEQYF.